This entry lists 6 T cell receptor beta chains sequenced from one sample in a study of T cell responses to AZD1222 COVID-19 vaccine. Here immunoSEQ multiplex PCR was the method, and the copy in TCRdb shows in-frame clones only, minus some. The profile shows tens of thousands of clones, roughly 74% of them singletons. Sequencing used peripheral blood, obtained 28 days after the second AZD1222 dose. These receptors originate from an adult who received the AZD1222 COVID-19 vaccine.

The chain carries TRBV9 and TRBJ1-4, with D possibly matching TRBD1 (6 bases). CDR1 and CDR2 (germline): SGDLS, YYNGEE. The CDR3 runs to 15 residues. V was cut by 4 bases and J by 0 bases, with 10 bases left in between. The CDR3 spells CASSPTGTTNEKLFF. CDR3 nucleotides: TGTGCCAGCAGCCCGACAGGTACAACTAATGAAAAACTGTTTTTT.

V gene TRBV7-2 combines with J gene TRBJ2-5; D not resolved. From germline, CDR1 is SGHTA and CDR2 FQGNSA. The CDR3 length is 13 residues. V lost 1 base to trimming and J lost 4 bases, with 7 bases between them. The CDR3 nucleotides read TGTGCCAGCAGCTTAGGCAAGGGAGAGACCCAGTACTTC. As protein: CASSLGKGETQYF. The full variable domain, rest sourced from reference TRBV7-2 and TRBJ2-5, is GAGVSQSPSNKVTEKGKDVELRCDPISGHTALYWYRQSLGQGLEFLIYFQGNSAPDKSGLPSDRFSAERTGGSVSTLTIQRTQQEDSAVYLCASSLGKGETQYFGPGTRLLVL.

The CDR3 loop reads CASSATDRAIKQYV. CDR3 sequence (DNA): TGTGCCAGCAGCGCAACGGACAGGGCGATTAAGCAGTACGTC. V and J are TRBV9 and TRBJ2-7, with 8 bases lining up with TRBD1. This CDR3 comprises 14 residues. Germline-derived CDR1 and CDR2 are SGDLS and YYNGEE. V was pared by 3 bases and J by 8 bases, with 10 bases of the junction left unmatched.

This clone was picked up a small number of times. The CDR3 is CASSPRQGRGSGNTIYF. Here the CDR3 DNA reads TGCGCCAGCAGTCCCAGACAGGGGAGAGGGTCTGGAAACACCATATATTTT. The chain links TRBV4-1 to TRBJ1-3; 8 nucleotides line up with TRBD1. CDR1 MGHRA and CDR2 YSYEKL come from the germline V gene. The junction had 11 bases not matched to a gene; V was cut back by 6 bases and J by 1 base. This CDR3 spans 17 amino acids.

V usage is TRBV6-5 and J usage is TRBJ2-2, with D possibly TRBD2 on 5 matching bases. CDR3 size: 15 residues. The germline CDR1 and CDR2 sequences are MNHEY and SVGAGI. The ends were cut back, 2 bases at V and 4 bases at J, with 11 bases in the middle. CDR3 in DNA: TGTGCCAGCAGTTACAACAGACTATTCACCGGGGAGCTGTTTTTT. As protein: CASSYNRLFTGELFF.

V and J are TRBV19 and TRBJ1-4; 7 bases map to TRBD1. Germline lookup yields CDR1 LNHDA and CDR2 SQIVND (reference sequence). The CDR3 loop spans 14 amino acids. Unmatched junction bases numbered 5, after V lost 5 bases and J lost 5 bases. The CDR3 sequence: CASSFDRVNEKLFF. CDR3 coding DNA: TGTGCCAGTAGTTTTGACAGGGTGAATGAAAAACTGTTTTTT.